What follows are 12 T cell receptor beta chains derived from one specimen sequenced in a study of blood T cells in healthy people across ages. A second about 6 to 11 cycle PCR used barcoded and J-beta primers. A single record per CDR3 protein comes from TCRdb applying MiXCR to the 5' RACE reads. The data contain hundreds of thousands of distinct CDR3 sequences, 27% of them singletons. The sequenced material came from blood. These receptors were collected from a woman aged 70 to 79 in good health.

This rearrangement joins TRBV7-2 to TRBJ2-3, with a tentative D call TRBD1 (5 bases). With 5 bases removed from V and 8 bases from J, the gap between germline ends came to 20 bases. Per the germline V gene, CDR1 is SGHTA and CDR2 is FQGNSA. The CDR3 has 15 residues. The CDR3 region is CASSQRQGSTSTQYF. The CDR3 DNA sequence: TGTGCCAGCAGCCAAAGGCAGGGCAGCACAAGTACGCAGTATTTT.

This clonotype was counted ten times or more. This rearrangement joins TRBV7-6 to TRBJ1-1; maybe TRBD1 (6 bases). V shed 6 bases and J shed 4 bases, with 12 bases lying between them. The CDR3 contains 13 residues. The germline gives CDR1 SGHVS, CDR2 FNYEAQ. CDR3: CASSLGGGTEAFF. The CDR3 DNA sequence: TGTGCCAGCAGTTTGGGAGGGGGCACTGAAGCTTTCTTT.

In this sample, this clonotype turned up many times. This rearrangement joins TRBV2 to TRBJ2-1; 8 positions match TRBD1. Germline CDR1 SNHLY, CDR2 FYNNEI. There are 13 residues in the CDR3. After removal of 8 bases from V and 4 bases from J, the junction contained 4 bases not matched to a gene. CDR3 amino acids: CASSGQGYNEQFF. The CDR3 DNA follows: TGTGCCAGCTCCGGACAGGGTTACAATGAGCAGTTCTTC.

The CDR3 here is CATLGGQNYEQYF. The CDR3 DNA reads TGTGCCACCCTGGGGGGACAGAACTACGAGCAGTACTTC. This chain joins TRBV6-5 and TRBJ2-7; possible D gene TRBD1, 7 bases. Trimming shortened V by 10 bases and J by 3 bases, and 16 bases separated the two germline ends. The germline V gene encodes CDR1 MNHEY and CDR2 SVGAGI. The CDR3 contains 13 residues.

This clonotype was seen only a few times. Since the CDR3 does not end with the conserved phenylalanine or tryptophan, this likely comes from a read error. This chain uses TRBV5-8 with TRBJ1-4; 8 positions agree with TRBD1. The CDR3 consists of 14 residues. Per germline, CDR1 SGHTS and CDR2 YDEGEE. V lost 4 bases to trimming and J lost 8 bases; unmatched junction nucleotides: 7. The CDR3 here is CASSKNRGTEKLFS. CDR3 bases: TGTGCCAGCAGCAAGAACAGGGGGACCGAAAAACTGTTTTCT.

This sequence joins TRBV5-1 and TRBJ1-5; the D gene is possibly TRBD1 (5 bases). The CDR3 is 16 residues long. Trimming removed 2 bases at V and 5 bases at J, with 17 bases between. In germline, CDR1 is SGHRS, CDR2 YFSETQ. The CDR3 reads CASSLAGGGGDQPQHF. The DNA of the CDR3 is TGCGCCAGCAGCTTAGCCGGGGGTGGTGGTGATCAGCCCCAGCATTTT.

The chain combines TRBV10-3 with TRBJ2-7, with D uncertain. CDR1 ENHRY and CDR2 SYGVKD come from the germline V gene. The V and J ends lost 11 bases and 4 bases respectively, with 9 bases between them. The CDR3 length is 10 residues. CDR3 loop: CAATRYEQYF. The CDR3 nucleotides read TGTGCCGCAACGAGGTACGAGCAGTACTTC.

This clonotype has a handful of counts. The chain has TRBV7-9 and TRBJ2-5; tentative D call: TRBD2 (6 bases). In germline, CDR1 is SEHNR, CDR2 FQNEAQ (reference sequence). V shed 2 bases and J shed 6 bases, with 7 bases lying between them. The CDR3 loop spans 12 amino acids. The CDR3 loop reads CASSLRGKTQYF. CDR3 bases: TGTGCCAGCAGCTTACGGGGGAAGACCCAGTACTTC.

The table lists this clonotype with many counts. The chain has TRBV7-6 and TRBJ1-5, with TRBD1 matching 7 bases. Germline CDR1 SGHVS, CDR2 FNYEAQ. The V segment lost 6 bases and the J segment 4 bases; nucleotides outside the gene matches: 9. The CDR3 is made up of 15 amino acids. CDR3 region: CASSTEQGFNQPQHF. The CDR3 region has the DNA TGTGCCAGCAGTACCGAACAGGGGTTTAATCAGCCCCAGCATTTT.

This clonotype turned up a few times. This chain links TRBV7-2 with TRBJ2-1; 7 bases agree with TRBD1. The CDR3 totals 15 residues. The V and J ends lost 1 base and 5 bases, in that order; junction bases with no gene match: 5. From germline, CDR1 is SGHTA and CDR2 FQGNSA. The CDR3 sequence: CASSLDRGGHNEQFF. The CDR3 nucleotides are TGTGCCAGCAGCTTAGACAGGGGTGGTCACAATGAGCAGTTCTTC.

This clonotype was picked up a small number of times. CDR3 DNA: TGTGCCAGCAGCAATGAACCACCAGGGGCAGGTGAAAAACTGTTTTTT. This encodes CASSNEPPGAGEKLFF. The rearrangement joins TRBV14 to TRBJ1-4, with D tentatively TRBD1 (6 bases). V was shortened by 5 bases and J by 7 bases, with 20 bases between the two germline ends. The CDR3 runs to 16 residues. Germline V gene lookup returns CDR1 SGHDN and CDR2 FVKESK.

There are a few counts of this clonotype. The J gene is TRBJ2-2, the V gene TRBV12-3 or TRBV12-4; TRBD2 aligns across 7 bases. There are 16 residues in the CDR3. The J segment lost 0 bases and the V segment lost 6 bases, leaving 7 bases of the junction unmatched. CDR3 DNA: TGTGCCAGCAGCACAAATGGACTAGCGAACACCGGGGAGCTGTTTTTT. This sequence encodes CASSTNGLANTGELFF.